Sequencing of this TCR beta chain was carried out in a study of vaccination effects on CD4 cells after COVID-19. Across the whole study: ViraFEST expansion of antigen-specific CD4+ T cells with viral peptide pools preceded sequencing. Study-level results: The study, lacking early post-infection timepoints, had few convalescent patients.

Culture lasted roughly eleven days before CD4+ T cell isolation. Each participant was administered two doses of either the BNT162b2 or the mRNA-1273 vaccine. Using immunoSEQ multiplex PCR, the repertoire was profiled, and TCRdb retains in-frame clones only, with some absent. The sample has approximately 61,000 clones, about four fifths seen once. Trimming at V came to 8 bases and at J to 5 bases, leaving 5 bases not matched to a gene. CDR1 MDHEN and CDR2 SYDVKM come from the germline V gene. CDR3 length equals 13 residues. As concerns this clone: The antigen is undetermined.

The gene calls are TRBV28 and TRBJ1-4; 7 bases map to TRBD1. This sample comprised CD4+ T cells from PBMCs cultured without peptide, obtained after COVID-19 vaccination. The source of this sequence is a human donor who received a COVID-19 vaccine. The DNA of the CDR3 is TGTGCCAGCCAGGGGGACCGGAATGAAAAACTGTTTTTT. It yields the protein CASQGDRNEKLFF. Full variable domain (missing parts from reference TRBV28 and TRBJ1-4): DVKVTQSSRYLVKRTGEKVFLECVQDMDHENMFWYRQDPGLGLRLIYFSYDVKMKEKGDIPEGYSVSREKKERFSLILESASTNQTSMYLCASQGDRNEKLFFGSGTQLSVL.